These T cell receptor beta chains were read from a single sample in a study of blood T cell repertoires in COVID-19. Data came from immunoSEQ multiplex PCR; TCRdb stores just in-frame clones and leaves some out. This sample yields about 42,000 clones, of which over 60% are seen a single time; under 30% belongs to the top ten. Sequencing was done on a sample of peripheral blood. These receptors originate from a woman aged 65 to 85 with acute or convalescent COVID-19. The CDR3 runs from the conserved cysteine through the conserved F or W. A D gene is named only where the DNA matches it firmly. Size is omitted from some rows. Given values are once, few, many or a class for expanded clones.

DNA | CDR3 | D | V | size | J
TGTGCCAGCAGCCAACTGGACAGGGGCCGGCTCTTT | CASSQLDRGRLF | TRBD1 | TRBV3-1/TRBV3-2 | NA | TRBJ2-3
TGTGCCAGCTCACCGGGACAGGGGTTACATGGCTACACCTTC | CASSPGQGLHGYTF | TRBD1 | TRBV18 | few | TRBJ1-2
TGTGCCATCAGTCCATCAGGACAGAATAATTCACCCCTCCACTTT | CAISPSGQNNSPLHF | NA | TRBV10-3 | large | TRBJ1-6
TGTGCCAGCAGCATATCAGGGGACCCCTACAATGAGCAGTTCTTC | CASSISGDPYNEQFF | NA | TRBV11-2 | few | TRBJ2-1
TGCAGCGTTGAACGCCAGGGGGCGAAGACCCAGTACTTC | CSVERQGAKTQYF | TRBD1 | TRBV29-1 | NA | TRBJ2-5
TGTGCCACCAGGGGCGGGAAGAGCTCCTACGAGCAGTACTTC | CATRGGKSSYEQYF | NA | TRBV6-5 | NA | TRBJ2-7
TGTGCCAGCAGCCCTTATAGCGGGGGGCCGGGGGAGACCCAGTACTTC | CASSPYSGGPGETQYF | TRBD2 | TRBV3-1/TRBV3-2 | NA | TRBJ2-5
TGTGCCAGCAGCTTACCTAATCAGCCCCAGCATTTT | CASSLPNQPQHF | NA | TRBV7-9 | once | TRBJ1-5
TGTGCCAGCAGCCAAGACAGGGGCGATGAGCAGTTCTTC | CASSQDRGDEQFF | TRBD1 | TRBV5-5 | NA | TRBJ2-1
TGTGCCAGCAGTTTAATCGCCGCAGGGGGCACTGAAGCTTTCTTT | CASSLIAAGGTEAFF | TRBD1 | TRBV28 | NA | TRBJ1-1
TGTGCCAGCAGCCAAGGGACTACTGAAGCTTTCTTT | CASSQGTTEAFF | NA | TRBV3-1/TRBV3-2 | NA | TRBJ1-1
TGTGCCAGCAGCTTTGAAGCTAGCGGGGGGGCTAAGCAGTTCTTC | CASSFEASGGAKQFF | TRBD2 | TRBV7-3 | few | TRBJ2-1
TGTGCCAGCAGTTACTACCAAGAGGAGACCCAGTACTTC | CASSYYQEETQYF | NA | TRBV6-5 | NA | TRBJ2-5
TGTGCCAGCAGCTCTCCGGGACAGGGATACTACGAGCAGTACTTC | CASSSPGQGYYEQYF | TRBD1 | TRBV11-1 | NA | TRBJ2-7
TGCAGCGTTGGTGGACTTTACGAGCAGTACTTC | CSVGGLYEQYF | NA | TRBV29-1 | NA | TRBJ2-7